This record covers a single T cell receptor (beta chain). This sample was taken from a study of T-cell reconstitution after alpha-beta-depleted transplantation in children. TCRbeta library construction was performed incorporating unique molecular identifiers. TCRdb re-analysed the PCR reads in MiXCR, keeping a single row per CDR3 protein. Counted here are 70,000 to 95,000 distinct CDR3 sequences, 12% occurring once; the ten biggest clones make up approximately 14%. V was cut by 1 base and J by 4 bases, with 17 bases left in between. CDR3 length: 16 residues. Germline V CDR1 and CDR2: DFQATT, SNEGSKA (reference sequence).

The rearrangement links TRBV20-1 to TRBJ2-1, with a weak D call TRBD2 (6 bases). The sequence came from a human donor who donated a stem cell graft to a child with inherited bone marrow failure. The material sequenced was PBMCs from the stem cell graft donor, taken from the stem cell graft. The CDR3 coding sequence is TGCAGTGCTAGAGCTGTTAACGGGGGAACGTACAATGAGCAGTTCTTC. It encodes CSARAVNGGTYNEQFF.